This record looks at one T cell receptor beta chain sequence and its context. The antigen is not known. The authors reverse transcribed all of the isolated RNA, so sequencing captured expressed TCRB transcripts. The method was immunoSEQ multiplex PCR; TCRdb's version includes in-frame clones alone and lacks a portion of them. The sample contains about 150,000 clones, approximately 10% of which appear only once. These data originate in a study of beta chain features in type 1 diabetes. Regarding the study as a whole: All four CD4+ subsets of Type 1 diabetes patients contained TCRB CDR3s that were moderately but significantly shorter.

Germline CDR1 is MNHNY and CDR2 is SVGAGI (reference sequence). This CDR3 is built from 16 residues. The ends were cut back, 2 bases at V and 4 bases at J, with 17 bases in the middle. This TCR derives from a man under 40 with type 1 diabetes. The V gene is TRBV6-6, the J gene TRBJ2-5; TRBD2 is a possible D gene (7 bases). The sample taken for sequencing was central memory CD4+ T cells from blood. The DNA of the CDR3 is TGTGCCAGCAGTTACCTTACAGGGAGGGGGGGAGAGACCCAGTACTTC. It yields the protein CASSYLTGRGGETQYF.